This TCR beta chain stems from a study of T-cell memory formation after mild COVID-19. This clonotype was observed a handful of times. TCRdb itself ran the 5' RACE reads through MiXCR, one entry per CDR3 protein. The data show more than 45,000 distinct CDR3 sequences, 9.3% seen once. CDR1 MNHEY and CDR2 SVGAGI come from the germline V gene. Deletions cut 2 bases from V and 6 bases from J, with 10 bases between. CDR3 length: 13 residues. Sample: PBMCs or a T cell subset sorted from them (not recorded which). The chain has TRBV6-5 and TRBJ1-2; a possible D gene is TRBD1 (5 bases). The sequence came from an adult woman who had mild COVID-19 (a few samples of this study predate the infection). Cell type and time point are not known. The CDR3 spells CASSYEGRHGYTF. The CDR3 region has the DNA TGTGCCAGCAGTTACGAGGGGAGGCATGGCTACACCTTC.